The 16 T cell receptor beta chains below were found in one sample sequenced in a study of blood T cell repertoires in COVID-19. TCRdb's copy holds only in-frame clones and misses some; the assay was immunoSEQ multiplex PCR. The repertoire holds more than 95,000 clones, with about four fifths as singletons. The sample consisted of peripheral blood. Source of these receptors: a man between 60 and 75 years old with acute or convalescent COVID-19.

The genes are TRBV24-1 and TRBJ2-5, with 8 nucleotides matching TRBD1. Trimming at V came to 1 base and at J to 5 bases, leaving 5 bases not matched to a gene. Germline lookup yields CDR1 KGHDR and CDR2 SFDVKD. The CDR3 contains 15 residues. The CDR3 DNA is TGTGCCACCAGTGATTTAATGGCAGGGGGCGAGACCCAGTACTTC. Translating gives CATSDLMAGGETQYF.

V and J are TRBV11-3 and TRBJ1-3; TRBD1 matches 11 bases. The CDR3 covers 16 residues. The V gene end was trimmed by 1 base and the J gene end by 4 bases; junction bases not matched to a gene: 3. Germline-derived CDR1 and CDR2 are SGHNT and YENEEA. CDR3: CASSLVRTGGGNTIYF. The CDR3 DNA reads TGTGCCAGCAGCTTAGTTCGGACAGGGGGCGGAAACACCATATATTTT.

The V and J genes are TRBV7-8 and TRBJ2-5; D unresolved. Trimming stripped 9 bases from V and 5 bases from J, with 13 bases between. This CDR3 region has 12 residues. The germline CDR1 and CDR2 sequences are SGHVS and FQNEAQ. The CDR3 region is CASSAERETQYF. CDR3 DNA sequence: TGTGCCAGTAGTGCGGAACGGGAGACCCAGTACTTC.

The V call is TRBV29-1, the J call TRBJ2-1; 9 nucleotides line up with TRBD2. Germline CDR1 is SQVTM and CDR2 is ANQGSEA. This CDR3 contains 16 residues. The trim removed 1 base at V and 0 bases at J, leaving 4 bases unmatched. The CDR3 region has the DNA TGCAGCGTTGAAGTTCATAGCGGGAGCTCCTACAATGAGCAGTTCTTC. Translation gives CSVEVHSGSSYNEQFF.

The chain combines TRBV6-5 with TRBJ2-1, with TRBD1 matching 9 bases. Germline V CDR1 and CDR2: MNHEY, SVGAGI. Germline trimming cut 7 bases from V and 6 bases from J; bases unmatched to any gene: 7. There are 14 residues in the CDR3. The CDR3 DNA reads TGTGCCAGCAAAACAGGGGGCAACCTCAATGAGCAGTTCTTC. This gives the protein CASKTGGNLNEQFF.

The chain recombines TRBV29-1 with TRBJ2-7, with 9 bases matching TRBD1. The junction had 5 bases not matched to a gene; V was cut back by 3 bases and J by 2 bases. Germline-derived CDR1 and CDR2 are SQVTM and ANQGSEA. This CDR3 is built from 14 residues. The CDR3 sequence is CSVEFGQGTYEQYF. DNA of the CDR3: TGCAGCGTTGAGTTTGGACAGGGGACCTACGAGCAGTACTTC.

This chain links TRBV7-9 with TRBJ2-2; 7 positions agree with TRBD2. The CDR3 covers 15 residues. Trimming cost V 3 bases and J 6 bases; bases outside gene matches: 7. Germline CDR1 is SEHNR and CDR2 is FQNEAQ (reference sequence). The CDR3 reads CASSLQRDWAGELFF. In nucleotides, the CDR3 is TGTGCCAGCAGCTTGCAGCGGGATTGGGCCGGGGAGCTGTTTTTT.

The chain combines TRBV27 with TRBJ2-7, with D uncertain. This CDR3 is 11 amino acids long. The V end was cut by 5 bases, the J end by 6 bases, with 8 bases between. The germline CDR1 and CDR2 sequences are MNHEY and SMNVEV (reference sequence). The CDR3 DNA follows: TGTGCCAGCAGTCGCTACCCCGAGCAGTACGTC. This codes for CASSRYPEQYV.

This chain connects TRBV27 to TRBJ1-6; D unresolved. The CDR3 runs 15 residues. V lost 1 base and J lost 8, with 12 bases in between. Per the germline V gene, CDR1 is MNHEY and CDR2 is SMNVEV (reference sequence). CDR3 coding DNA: TGTGCCAGCAGTTTATACAAGGAAGCGGATTCACCCCTCCACTTT. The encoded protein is CASSLYKEADSPLHF.

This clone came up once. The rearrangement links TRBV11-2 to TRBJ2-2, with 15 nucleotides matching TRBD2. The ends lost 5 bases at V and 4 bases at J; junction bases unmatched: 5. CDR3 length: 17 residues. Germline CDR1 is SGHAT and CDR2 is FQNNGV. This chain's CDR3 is CASSTRTSGRVTGELFF. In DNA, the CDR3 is TGTGCCAGCAGCACCCGGACTAGCGGGAGGGTCACCGGGGAGCTGTTTTTT.

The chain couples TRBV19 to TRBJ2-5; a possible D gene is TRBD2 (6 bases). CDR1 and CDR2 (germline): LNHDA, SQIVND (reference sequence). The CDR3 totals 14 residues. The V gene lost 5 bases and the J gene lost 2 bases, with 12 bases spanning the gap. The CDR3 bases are TGTGCCAGTAGTCCCCCAGGAGGGCAAGAGACCCAGTACTTC. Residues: CASSPPGGQETQYF.

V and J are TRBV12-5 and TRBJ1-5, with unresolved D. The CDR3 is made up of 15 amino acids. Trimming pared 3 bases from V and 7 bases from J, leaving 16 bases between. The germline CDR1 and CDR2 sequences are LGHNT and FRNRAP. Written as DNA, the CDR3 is TGTGCTAGTGGTTTAACGGCGGGGAGATTACAGCCCCAGCATTTT. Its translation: CASGLTAGRLQPQHF.

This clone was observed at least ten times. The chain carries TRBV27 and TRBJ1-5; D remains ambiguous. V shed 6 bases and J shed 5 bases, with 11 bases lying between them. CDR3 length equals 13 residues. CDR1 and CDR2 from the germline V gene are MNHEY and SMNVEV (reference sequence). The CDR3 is CASRINGDQPQHF. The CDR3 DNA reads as TGTGCCAGCAGAATCAACGGGGATCAGCCCCAGCATTTT.

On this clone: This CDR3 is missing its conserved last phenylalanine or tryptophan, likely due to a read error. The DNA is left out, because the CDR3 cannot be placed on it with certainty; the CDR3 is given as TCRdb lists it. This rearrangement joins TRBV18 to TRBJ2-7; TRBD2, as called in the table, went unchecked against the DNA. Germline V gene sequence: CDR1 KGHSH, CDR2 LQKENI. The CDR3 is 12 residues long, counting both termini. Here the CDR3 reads CASSPARGSEIL.

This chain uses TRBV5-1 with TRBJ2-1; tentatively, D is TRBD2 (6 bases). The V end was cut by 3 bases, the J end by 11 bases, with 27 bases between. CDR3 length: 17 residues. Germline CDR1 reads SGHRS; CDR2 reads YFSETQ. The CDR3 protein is CASSWASDGTRIFQQFF. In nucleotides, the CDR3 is TGCGCCAGCAGCTGGGCCTCGGACGGGACTCGCATATTTCAGCAGTTCTTC.

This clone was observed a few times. CDR3 bases: TGTGCCAGCTCACCGATAGAGGACGGGGAGCTGTTTTTT. Its translation: CASSPIEDGELFF. J is TRBJ2-2 and V is TRBV18; no firm D call. Trimming stripped 3 bases from V and 7 bases from J, with 9 bases between. Germline CDR1 reads KGHSH; CDR2 reads LQKENI. The CDR3 length is 13 residues.